The rows below give T cell receptor beta chains drawn from one sample of a study of shared clonotypes between healthy human individuals. TCRdb's table, derived via immunoSEQ multiplex PCR, lists solely in-frame clones and lacks some. The sample yields about 460,000 clones, roughly three quarters seen once. The sample taken for sequencing was PBMCs. These receptors all stem from a woman aged 40-49 years in good health. Some clones in this sample may be carry-over from other donors' samples. The CDR3 runs from the conserved cysteine through the conserved F or W. D genes are given only for firm matches. Only part of the rows carry a size: once, few, many, or a class if the clone is expanded.

TRBJ2-3 | few | TRBV5-1 | . | TGCGCCAGCAGGGTTGGAGATACGCAGTATTTT | CASRVGDTQYF
TRBJ2-5 | few | TRBV20-1 | . | TGCAGTGCTAGGGCGTGGGAGACCCAGTACTTC | CSARAWETQYF
TRBJ2-5 | . | TRBV10-3 | . | TGTGCCATCAGTGACCAAGAGACCCAGTACTTC | CAISDQETQYF
TRBJ2-7 | . | TRBV29-1 | . | TGCAGCGTAGTCTCGGGCTACGAGCAGTACTTC | CSVVSGYEQYF
TRBJ1-2 | . | TRBV18 | . | TGTGCCAGCTCACCCCCGGGGCTCGGTTATGGCTACACCTTC | CASSPPGLGYGYTF
TRBJ1-1 | . | TRBV6-5 | . | TGTGCCAGCAGTTACGAGGGTGAAGCTTTCTTT | CASSYEGEAFF
TRBJ1-1 | . | TRBV29-1 | . | TGCAGCGCCTCAACGGTACAGACGACTGAAGCTTTCTTT | CSASTVQTTEAFF
TRBJ1-2 | . | TRBV28 | . | TGTGCCAGCAGTTTATACAAACACGGGGGCTTCGAGTCCTACACCTTC | CASSLYKHGGFESYTF
TRBJ2-2 | few | TRBV4-1 | . | TGCGCCAGCAGCCAAGATACAGCCTCCATCCCGGGGGAGCTGTTTTTT | CASSQDTASIPGELFF
TRBJ1-4 | . | TRBV18 | . | TGTGCCAGCTCACGCTCTCAGGAGGAACGTGAAAAACTGTTTTTT | CASSRSQEEREKLFF
TRBJ2-7 | . | TRBV23-1 | . | TGCGCCAGCAGTCAATCGTCAGATAGCTCCTACGAGCAGTACTTC | CASSQSSDSSYEQYF
TRBJ2-2 | . | TRBV6-1 | TRBD2 | TGTGCCAGCAGTGTGGGACTAGCGGGGCACACCGGGGAGCTGTTTTTT | CASSVGLAGHTGELFF
TRBJ1-2 | many | TRBV6-1 | . | TGTGCCAGCAGTGATTATTGGGGGGAAGGTGGCTACACCTTC | CASSDYWGEGGYTF
TRBJ1-2 | once | TRBV6-1 | . | TGTGCCAGCAGTGAAGTATCGGGGGGCAGGCCATATGGCTACACCTTC | CASSEVSGGRPYGYTF
TRBJ2-7 | few | TRBV5-1 | TRBD1 | TGCGCCAGCAGTGAGGGACAGGGATCTTGGGAGCAGTACTTC | CASSEGQGSWEQYF
TRBJ2-1 | once | TRBV5-5 | . | TGTGCCAGCAGCTTGGGGCAGGGCAATGAGCAGTTCTTC | CASSLGQGNEQFF
TRBJ1-3 | . | TRBV6-5 | . | TGTGCCAGCAGTTACTCGGGGACCAGCTCTGGAAACACCATATATTTT | CASSYSGTSSGNTIYF
TRBJ2-7 | . | TRBV4-3 | TRBD1 | TGCGCCAGCAGCCAAGAAGTAGACGGGACAGTGAGCTCCTACGAGCAGTACTTC | CASSQEVDGTVSSYEQYF
TRBJ1-1 | . | TRBV28 | TRBD1 | TGTGCCAGCGGCAAGGGGGCTTACACTGAAGCTTTCTTT | CASGKGAYTEAFF
TRBJ2-7 | . | TRBV2 | TRBD2 | TGTGCCAGCAGTGAACAGGCTAGCGGTAGGCCCTACGAGCAGTACTTC | CASSEQASGRPYEQYF
TRBJ2-7 | once | TRBV27 | TRBD1 | TGTGCCAGCAGTTCAGGGGGCACGTTCTACGAGCAGTACTTC | CASSSGGTFYEQYF
TRBJ2-1 | . | TRBV7-2 | . | TGTGCCAGCAGCTTGGGCCTATCCAGGGAGCAGTTCTTC | CASSLGLSREQFF
TRBJ1-1 | . | TRBV28 | TRBD1 | TGTGCCAGCAGCCCTTTGGGACAGGGCCTCATGAACACTGAAGCTTTCTTT | CASSPLGQGLMNTEAFF
TRBJ2-1 | . | TRBV1 | . | TGCACCATCGTAGCGGGTTATCGTGACAATGAGCAGTTCTTC | CTIVAGYRDNEQFF
TRBJ2-3 | . | TRBV5-4 | TRBD1 | TGTGCCAGCAGCTTGGCCCCGGGACAGGGAACAGATACGCAGTATTTT | CASSLAPGQGTDTQYF
TRBJ1-2 | . | TRBV5-6 | . | TGTGCCAGCAGCTTGGTCCCATTCCCTTATGGCTACACCTTC | CASSLVPFPYGYTF
TRBJ1-5 | . | TRBV4-1 | . | TGCGCCAGCAGCCAAGATGGGGCAGAGATCAGGGCCCAGCATTTT | CASSQDGAEIRAQHF
TRBJ2-5 | . | TRBV28 | TRBD2 | TGTGCCAGCAGTGCCTCCCCCGGGACTACCATGCTTAGGGAGACCCAGTACTTC | CASSASPGTTMLRETQYF
TRBJ1-3 | . | TRBV29-1 | . | TGCAGCGTTGACCCCACAGGCTCTGGAAACACCATATATTTT | CSVDPTGSGNTIYF
TRBJ1-1 | . | TRBV9 | . | TGTGCCAGCAGCCCACGCCAGAACACTGAAGCTTTCTTT | CASSPRQNTEAFF
TRBJ2-7 | . | TRBV19 | . | TGTGCCAGTACTTCAGGGACGACGACCTACGAGCAGTACTTC | CASTSGTTTYEQYF
TRBJ2-3 | . | TRBV6-6 | . | TGTGCCAGTAGGGAAGGGACCCGCACAGATACGCAGTATTTT | CASREGTRTDTQYF
TRBJ1-2 | . | TRBV28 | . | TGTGCCAGCACGTCCGGGGGAGAAGGCTATGGCTACACCTTC | CASTSGGEGYGYTF
TRBJ2-1 | many | TRBV7-8 | . | TGTGCCAGCAGCCAGGGGCGTTACAATGAGCAGTTCTTC | CASSQGRYNEQFF
TRBJ1-1 | few | TRBV27 | TRBD1 | TGTGCCAGCAGTTTAATCCGGGACAGAGGGAACACTGAAGCTTTCTTT | CASSLIRDRGNTEAFF
TRBJ2-3 | few | TRBV5-5 | . | TGTGCCAGCAGCCGTGGCTCCGGGGGTAGCACAGATACGCAGTATTTT | CASSRGSGGSTDTQYF
TRBJ1-3 | once | TRBV9 | TRBD1 | TGTGCCAGCAGCCCCCCAGGGGGGGAAGGAAACACCATATATTTT | CASSPPGGEGNTIYF
TRBJ1-6 | . | TRBV12-2 | . | TGTGCAAGTCGCTTAAATGTACCTAATAATTCACCCCTCCACTTT | CASRLNVPNNSPLHF